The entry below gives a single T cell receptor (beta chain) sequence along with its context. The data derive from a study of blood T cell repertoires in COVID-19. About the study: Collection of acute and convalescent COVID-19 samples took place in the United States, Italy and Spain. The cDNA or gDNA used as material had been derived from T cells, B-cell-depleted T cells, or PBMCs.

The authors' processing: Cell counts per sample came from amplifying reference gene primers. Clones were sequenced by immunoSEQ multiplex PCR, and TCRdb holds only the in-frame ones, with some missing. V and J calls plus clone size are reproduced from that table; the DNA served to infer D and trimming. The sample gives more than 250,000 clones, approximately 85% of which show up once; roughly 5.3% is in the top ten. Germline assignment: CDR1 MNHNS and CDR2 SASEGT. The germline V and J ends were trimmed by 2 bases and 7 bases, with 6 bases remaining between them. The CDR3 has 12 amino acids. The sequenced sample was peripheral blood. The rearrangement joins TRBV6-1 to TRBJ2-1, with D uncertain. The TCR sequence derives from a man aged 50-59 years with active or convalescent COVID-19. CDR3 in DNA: TGTGCCAGCAGTGAATCCGGTAATGAGCAGTTCTTC. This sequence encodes CASSESGNEQFF.